The present T cell receptor (beta chain) was sequenced within a study of blood T cell repertoires in COVID-19. Study overall: PBMCs, B-cell-depleted T cells, or T cells were the source of the cDNA or gDNA that made up the material.

V lost 0 bases to trimming and J lost 8 bases; unmatched junction nucleotides: 12. The CDR3 spans 17 residues. In germline, CDR1 is SGHRS, CDR2 YFSETQ. Clones were read by immunoSEQ multiplex PCR, and TCRdb kept only the in-frame ones, dropping some. The profile shows 110,000 to 150,000 clones, more than 75% of them singletons. This clonotype was obtained from a woman aged 40 to 50 with acute or convalescent COVID-19. The sequenced material came from peripheral blood. V usage is TRBV5-1 and J usage is TRBJ2-1; 9 positions agree with TRBD2. The DNA for the CDR3 is TGCGCCAGCAGCTTGGGGCTAGCGGGATCTAAGGCCCATGAGCAGTTCTTC. Translation gives CASSLGLAGSKAHEQFF. Based on the CDR3 plus reference TRBV5-1 and TRBJ2-1, the full variable domain is KAGVTQTPRYLIKTRGQQVTLSCSPISGHRSVSWYQQTPGQGLQFLFEYFSETQRNKGNFPGRFSGRQFSNSRSEMNVSTLELGDSALYLCASSLGLAGSKAHEQFFGPGTRLTVL.